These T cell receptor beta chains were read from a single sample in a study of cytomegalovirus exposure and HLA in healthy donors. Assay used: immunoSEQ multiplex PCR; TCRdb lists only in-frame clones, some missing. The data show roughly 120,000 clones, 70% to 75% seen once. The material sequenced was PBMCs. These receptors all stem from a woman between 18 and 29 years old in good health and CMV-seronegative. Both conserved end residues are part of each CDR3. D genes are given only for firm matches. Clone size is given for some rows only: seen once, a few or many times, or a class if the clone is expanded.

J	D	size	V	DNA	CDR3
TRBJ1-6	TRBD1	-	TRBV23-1	TGCGCCAGCATCTTTGGACAGGGTTATAATTCACCCCTCCACTTT	CASIFGQGYNSPLHF
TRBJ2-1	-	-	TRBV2	TGTGCCAGCAGTGACGGTTTTTACAATGAGCAGTTCTTC	CASSDGFYNEQFF
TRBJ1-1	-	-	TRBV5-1	TGCGCCAGCAGCTTGGGGGTGGGGGGGAACACTGAAGCTTTCTTT	CASSLGVGGNTEAFF
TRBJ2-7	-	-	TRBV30	TGTGCCTGGACCCAAGGGGGGGTGAGATACGAGCAGTACTTC	CAWTQGGVRYEQYF
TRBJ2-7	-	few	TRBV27	TGTGCCAGCAGTTTATTGCCAGGTACCTACGAGCAGTACTTC	CASSLLPGTYEQYF
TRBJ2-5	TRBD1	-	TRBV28	TGTGCCAGCAGTCTGACAGGGAGAGAGACCCAGTACTTC	CASSLTGRETQYF
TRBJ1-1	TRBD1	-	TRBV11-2	TGTGCCAGCAGCCGTCCAGGGACAGGGTTTGAAGCTTTCTTT	CASSRPGTGFEAFF
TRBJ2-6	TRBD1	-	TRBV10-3	TGTGCCATCAGTGAGAAGGACAGGACAACAACCGACTCTGGGGCCAACGTCCTGACTTTC	CAISEKDRTTTDSGANVLTF
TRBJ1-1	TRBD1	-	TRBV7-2	TGTGCCAGCAGCCCTGGACAGGGCTGGAGGGTAGCTTTCTTT	CASSPGQGWRVAFF
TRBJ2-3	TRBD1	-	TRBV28	TGTGCCAGCAGTTCGGGACAGTCAGATACGCAGTATTTT	CASSSGQSDTQYF
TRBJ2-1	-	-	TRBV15	TGTGCCACCAGCAGAGAGACACGTGAGATCGGCTACAATGAGCAGTTCTTC	CATSRETREIGYNEQFF
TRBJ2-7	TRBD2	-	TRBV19	TGTGCCAGTACCCGGGAGGGGAGACCTTACGAGCAGTACTTC	CASTREGRPYEQYF
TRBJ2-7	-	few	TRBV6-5	TGTGCCAGCAGTTACGGGCTTCCCCCCAACGAGCAGTACTTC	CASSYGLPPNEQYF
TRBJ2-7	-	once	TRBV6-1	TGTGCCAGCAGTTGGGCAGGGCTCGAGCAGTACTTC	CASSWAGLEQYF
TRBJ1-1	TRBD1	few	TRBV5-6	TGTGCCAGCAGCCCGGCAGACAGGGAGACTGAAGCTTTCTTT	CASSPADRETEAFF
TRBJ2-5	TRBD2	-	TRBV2	TGTGCCAGCACCACGGGACTAGCAGAGACCCAGTACTTC	CASTTGLAETQYF
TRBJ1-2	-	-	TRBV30	TGTGCCTGGAGCCCCGGACAGATCTATGGCTACACCTTC	CAWSPGQIYGYTF
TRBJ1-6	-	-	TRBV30	TGTGCCTGGAGTATCTGGACGGGGAATTCACCCCTCCACTTT	CAWSIWTGNSPLHF
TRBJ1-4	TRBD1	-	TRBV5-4	TGTGCCAGCAGTTTCCCGGGACAGCCGAATGAAAAACTGTTTTTT	CASSFPGQPNEKLFF
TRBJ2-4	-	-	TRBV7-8	TGTGCCAGCAGCCCCGTTCAAGGTGGTAGACTAAACATTCAGTACTTC	CASSPVQGGRLNIQYF
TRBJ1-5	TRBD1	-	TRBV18	TGTGCCAGCTCACCACTTCAGGGGGCAAGTCAGCCCCAGCATTTT	CASSPLQGASQPQHF
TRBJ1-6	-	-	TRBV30	TGTGCCTGGAGTGTACAGGATTCACCCCTCCACTTT	CAWSVQDSPLHF
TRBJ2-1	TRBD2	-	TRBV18	TGTGCCAGCTCCGGGACTAGCGGGGTCAATGAGCAGTTCTTC	CASSGTSGVNEQFF
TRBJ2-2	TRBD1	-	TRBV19	TGTGCCACCGCCGGGACAGGATTGAACACCGGGGAGCTGTTTTTT	CATAGTGLNTGELFF
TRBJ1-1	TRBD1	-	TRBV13	TGTGCCAGCAGCTACAGGGGAGGCACTGAAGCTTTCTTT	CASSYRGGTEAFF
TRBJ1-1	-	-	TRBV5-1	TGCGCCAGCAGCCCCCCAGGGTCCCCTGAAGCTTTCTTT	CASSPPGSPEAFF
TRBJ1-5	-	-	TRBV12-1	TGTGCCAGCAACTTTGGGCCCGGACAGGGGATCGGACGTCAGCCCCAGCATTTT	CASNFGPGQGIGRQPQHF
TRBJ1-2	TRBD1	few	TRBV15	TGTGCCACCAGCAGAGCGTGGGCAGGGGGAAATGGCTACACCTTC	CATSRAWAGGNGYTF
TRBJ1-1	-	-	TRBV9	TGTGCCAGCAGCGTAGCTCCAGGGGCGGTAGGGGACACTGAAGCTTTCTTT	CASSVAPGAVGDTEAFF
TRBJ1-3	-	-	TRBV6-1	TGTGCCAGCAGTGACAAAAGACTGCGGGACTCTGGAAACACCATATATTTT	CASSDKRLRDSGNTIYF
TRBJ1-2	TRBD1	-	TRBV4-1	TGCGCCAGCAGCCTAGGTGAGGACAGGAGTTATGGCTACACCTTC	CASSLGEDRSYGYTF
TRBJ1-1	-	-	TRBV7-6	TGTGCCAGCAGCTTACAACAGGTGAACACTGAAGCTTTCTTT	CASSLQQVNTEAFF
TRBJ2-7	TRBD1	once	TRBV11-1	TGTGCCAGCAGTTCTACTGGAAGGGGACAGGGAAAATCCTACGAGCAGTACTTC	CASSSTGRGQGKSYEQYF
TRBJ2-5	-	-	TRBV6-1	TGTGCCAGCAGTGAAGGTAAACTCGACTACCAAGAGACCCAGTACTTC	CASSEGKLDYQETQYF
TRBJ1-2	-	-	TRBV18	TGTGCCAGCTCACCACCCGGAGCTACTGGCTACACCTTC	CASSPPGATGYTF
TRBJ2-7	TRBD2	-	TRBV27	TGTGCCAGCAGTACTAGCGGGGCCTTCTACGAGCAGTACTTC	CASSTSGAFYEQYF